The following is a T cell receptor beta chain sequence with its context. Its antigen is still unknown. The sample originates from a study of neoadjuvant anti-PD-1 for oral cavity cancer. Study information: Patients without progression received a fourth nivolumab dose around day 43, then surgical resection on days 50-56. General study results and limits: TCR analyses covered only a few patients per response group.

The CDR3 covers 14 residues. Germline assignment: CDR1 SNHLY and CDR2 FYNNEI. V lost 3 bases to trimming and J lost 3 bases; unmatched junction nucleotides: 4. The patients had HPV-negative, locally advanced oral cavity squamous cell carcinoma. TCRdb keeps only in-frame clones here, not all; method: immunoSEQ multiplex PCR. The sample carries 65,000 to 95,000 clones, approximately 80% recorded once. The chain links TRBV2 to TRBJ1-2; 7 bases line up with TRBD1. The sequencing here drew on PBMCs, taken before nivolumab (anti-PD-1) treatment. This TCR came from a person between 35 and 79 years old with oral cavity squamous cell carcinoma. The CDR3: CASSDRGMDYGYTF. The CDR3 DNA reads TGTGCCAGCAGTGACAGGGGGATGGACTATGGCTACACCTTC.